This entry features one T cell receptor beta chain sequence. Its target is unknown. This sample stems from a study of Ad26.COV2.S vaccination and SARS-CoV-2 variants. Trimming removed 2 bases from V and 6 bases from J, with 16 bases in between. This CDR3 comprises 15 residues. From germline, CDR1 is MNHNY and CDR2 SVGAGI (reference sequence). Profiled with immunoSEQ multiplex PCR; TCRdb holds only in-frame clones, not every one. The sample includes about 97,000 clones, around three quarters of them seen just once. Findings and limits, study-wide: Measures of TCR breadth and depth may have fallen short of total T cell responses. Substantial post-vaccination breadth of spike-specific CD8+ and CD4+ T cell responses was reported.

The TCR sequence derives from a human donor who had recovered from COVID-19. The starting material was peripheral blood, obtained after recovery from COVID-19. This sequence joins TRBV6-6 and TRBJ1-2; perhaps TRBD1 as D (6 bases). The chain's CDR3 is CASSYGGTGLNGYTF. The CDR3 DNA reads as TGTGCCAGCAGTTACGGGGGAACAGGGTTAAATGGCTACACCTTC.